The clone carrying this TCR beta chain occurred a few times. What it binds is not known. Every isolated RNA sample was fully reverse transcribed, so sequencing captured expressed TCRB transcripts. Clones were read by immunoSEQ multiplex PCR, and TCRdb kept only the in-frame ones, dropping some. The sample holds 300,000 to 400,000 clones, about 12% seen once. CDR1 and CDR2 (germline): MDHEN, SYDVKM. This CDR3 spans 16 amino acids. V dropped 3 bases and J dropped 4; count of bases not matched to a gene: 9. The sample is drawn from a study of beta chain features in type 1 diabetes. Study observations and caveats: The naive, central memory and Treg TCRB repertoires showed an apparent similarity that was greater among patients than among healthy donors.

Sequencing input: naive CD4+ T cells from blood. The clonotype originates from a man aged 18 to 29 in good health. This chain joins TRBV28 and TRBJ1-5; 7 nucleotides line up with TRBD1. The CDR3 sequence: CASSFYPTGENQPQHF. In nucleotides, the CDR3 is TGTGCCAGCAGTTTCTACCCCACAGGGGAAAATCAGCCCCAGCATTTT. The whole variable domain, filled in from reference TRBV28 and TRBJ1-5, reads DVKVTQSSRYLVKRTGEKVFLECVQDMDHENMFWYRQDPGLGLRLIYFSYDVKMKEKGDIPEGYSVSREKKERFSLILESASTNQTSMYLCASSFYPTGENQPQHFGDGTRLSIL.